What follows are 5 T cell receptor beta chains derived from one specimen sequenced in a study of Ad26.COV2.S vaccination and SARS-CoV-2 variants. Profiled with immunoSEQ multiplex PCR; TCRdb holds only in-frame clones, not every one. There are a few hundred thousand clones in the sample; approximately 90% occur only once, and around 2% lies in the top ten. Described treatment: over 15 received Ad26.COV2.S at low or high dose, single or two shots; 5 received placebo; per-sample allocation not given. The study sampled participants on day 63 after the first vaccine or placebo injection. Sequenced material: peripheral blood, taken in a trial of Ad26.COV2.S vaccine versus placebo. These receptors came from a person between 18 and 65 years old who received the Ad26.COV2.S COVID-19 vaccine or a placebo.

This clone was seen a single time. The chain is built from TRBV6-6 and TRBJ2-5; D gene uncertain. V lost 2 bases and J 2 bases, leaving 0 bases between the germline ends. The CDR3 spans 11 residues. Germline loops: CDR1 MNHNY, CDR2 SVGAGI (reference sequence). The CDR3 here is CASSYQETQYF. Written as DNA, the CDR3 is TGTGCCAGCAGTTACCAAGAGACCCAGTACTTC.

This chain joins TRBV7-9 and TRBJ2-3, with 8 nucleotides matching TRBD1. Germline CDR1 is SEHNR and CDR2 is FQNEAQ (reference sequence). V was clipped by 5 bases and J by 0 bases; unmatched bases: 7. The CDR3 has 16 residues. CDR3 coding DNA: TGTGCCAGCAGCAATCAGGACAGGGTGAGCACAGATACGCAGTATTTT. Translation gives CASSNQDRVSTDTQYF.

This chain connects TRBV11-3 to TRBJ2-5; 11 bases are a match to TRBD1. CDR1 and CDR2 from the germline V gene are SGHNT and YENEEA. The junction had 8 bases not matched to a gene; V was cut back by 6 bases and J by 5 bases. The CDR3 has 15 amino acids. CDR3 DNA sequence: TGTGCCAGCAGTTCAGGACAGGGGGCTTTGGAGACCCAGTACTTC. This translates into CASSSGQGALETQYF.

The rearrangement uses TRBV6-5 and TRBJ2-1; TRBD1 is a possible D gene (5 bases). Germline CDR1 and CDR2: MNHEY and SVGAGI. V lost 8 bases, J lost 8 bases, and 16 bases lay in between. This CDR3 spans 13 amino acids. Here the CDR3 reads CASQSYRGDEQFF. DNA for the CDR3: TGTGCCAGCCAAAGCTATAGGGGCGATGAGCAGTTCTTC.

For the CDR3, the DNA is TGTGCCAGCAGTGGAAAACGGGGCCTAAGCTCCTACGAGCAGTACTTC. Translation: CASSGKRGLSSYEQYF. The chain recombines TRBV6-1 with TRBJ2-7; D is tentatively TRBD1 or TRBD2 (5 bases each). CDR3 length: 16 residues. In germline, CDR1 is MNHNS, CDR2 SASEGT. Trimming shortened V by 4 bases and J by 0 bases, and 16 bases separated the two germline ends.